The next 15 T cell receptor beta chains were all read from a single sample in a study of T cells in Graves' hyperthyroidism and ophthalmopathy. The source material, RNA transcripts, was used to amplify TCR beta CDR3 regions. HTBI primers drove first-round RT-PCR of the TCR CDR3. One entry per CDR3 protein, called by TCRdb with MiXCR from the multiplex PCR reads. The sample comprises about 590,000 distinct CDR3 sequences, 15% to 17% of which are singletons, and about 7% rests with the top ten. Sample: blood. These receptors originate from a woman aged 30 to 39 with Graves' hyperthyroidism.

This clonotype was observed at least ten times. This chain uses TRBV28 with TRBJ2-3; D possibly matches TRBD1 or TRBD2 (5 bases each). Germline V lookup: CDR1 MDHEN, CDR2 SYDVKM. V was clipped by 8 bases and J by 2 bases, with 14 bases between them. The CDR3 spans 14 residues. The CDR3, as DNA: TGTGCCAGCCGCCCCGGGACCTACACAGATACGCAGTATTTT. Translated: CASRPGTYTDTQYF.

Only a few counts were recorded for this clonotype. The rearrangement joins TRBV9 to TRBJ2-3, with D unclear. Germline loops: CDR1 SGDLS, CDR2 YYNGEE. The CDR3 length is 13 residues. V lost 0 bases, J lost 5 bases, and 7 bases lay in between. CDR3 region: CASSVEFGDTQYF. CDR3 nucleotide sequence: TGTGCCAGCAGCGTAGAGTTTGGAGATACGCAGTATTTT.

The genes are TRBV4-2 and TRBJ2-1, with TRBD2 matching 10 bases. V was pared by 6 bases and J by 7 bases, with 6 bases of the junction left unmatched. CDR1 is LGHNA and CDR2 is YNFKEQ in the germline V gene. The CDR3 runs to 14 residues. The CDR3 protein is CASSTLAGTNEQFF. The CDR3 nucleotides read TGTGCCAGCAGTACACTAGCGGGAACAAATGAGCAGTTCTTC.

This clonotype showed up many times. This chain uses TRBV5-1 with TRBJ2-1; TRBD2 agrees at 11 bases. Germline V CDR1 and CDR2: SGHRS, YFSETQ. The trim removed 0 bases at V and 8 bases at J, leaving 7 bases unmatched. This CDR3 comprises 16 residues. CDR3 coding DNA: TGCGCCAGCAGCTTGGGACTAGCGGGGAGATCCGATGAGCAGTTCTTC. It translates to CASSLGLAGRSDEQFF. The full variable domain, its missing parts supplied by reference TRBV5-1 and TRBJ2-1, is KAGVTQTPRYLIKTRGQQVTLSCSPISGHRSVSWYQQTPGQGLQFLFEYFSETQRNKGNFPGRFSGRQFSNSRSEMNVSTLELGDSALYLCASSLGLAGRSDEQFFGPGTRLTVL.

This clonotype has at least ten counts. The chain combines TRBV27 with TRBJ1-1; TRBD1 is a possible D gene (6 bases). Germline loops: CDR1 MNHEY, CDR2 SMNVEV (reference sequence). CDR3 size: 14 residues. Between the trimmed V and J ends, which lost 6 bases and 6 bases, there was a span of 17 bases. CDR3 nucleotide sequence: TGTGCCAGCAGCGAGACAGGCGCGTCGGCTGAAGCTTTCTTT. It yields the protein CASSETGASAEAFF.

CDR3 sequence: CASKVREGLTDTQYF. In nucleotides, the CDR3 is TGTGCCAGTAAAGTGCGGGAGGGCCTTACAGATACGCAGTATTTT. V usage is TRBV19 and J usage is TRBJ2-3; 9 nucleotides line up with TRBD2. The trim removed 7 bases at V and 3 bases at J, leaving 8 bases unmatched. There are 15 residues in the CDR3. Germline V lookup: CDR1 LNHDA, CDR2 SQIVND (reference sequence).

This chain joins TRBV5-1 and TRBJ2-1; the D gene is possibly TRBD2 (6 bases). Germline CDR1 reads SGHRS; CDR2 reads YFSETQ. V was clipped by 0 bases and J by 0 bases, with 10 bases between them. This CDR3 has 16 amino acids. The chain's CDR3 is CASSLDDGSSYNEQFF. The CDR3 region has the DNA TGCGCCAGCAGCTTGGACGACGGGAGCTCCTACAATGAGCAGTTCTTC.

This clonotype turned up a few times. The gene calls are TRBV20-1 and TRBJ2-6; tentative D call: TRBD1 (6 bases). Per the germline V gene, CDR1 is DFQATT and CDR2 is SNEGSKA (reference sequence). Trimming shortened V by 3 bases and J by 1 base, and 16 bases separated the two germline ends. The CDR3 sequence is 17 residues long. The CDR3 here is CSASGRTVFSGANVLTF. The CDR3 DNA is TGCAGTGCTAGTGGCCGGACAGTATTTTCTGGGGCCAACGTCCTGACTTTC.

For this clonotype: A much larger clone differs from this one at a single base, so this may be a read error. This rearrangement joins TRBV28 to TRBJ1-1; no definite D call. CDR3 length equals 13 residues. The V gene's germline CDR1 is MDHEN and CDR2 SYDVKM. This CDR3 reads CASSLTVWTGAFF. The CDR3 DNA follows: TGTGCCAGCAGCTTAACGGTGTGGACTGGAGCTTTCTTT.

The genes are TRBV27 and TRBJ2-2; D might be TRBD2 (6 bases). Trimming shortened V by 5 bases and J by 0 bases, and 16 bases separated the two germline ends. The CDR3 length is 17 residues. The germline CDR1 and CDR2 sequences are MNHEY and SMNVEV (reference sequence). The CDR3 DNA reads TGTGCCAGCAGTGCGATAGGGACTGCACCGAACACCGGGGAGCTGTTTTTT. It yields the protein CASSAIGTAPNTGELFF.

This sequence joins TRBV9 and TRBJ1-5; D call uncertain. CDR1 and CDR2 (germline): SGDLS, YYNGEE. The CDR3 is 13 amino acids. V lost 0 bases to trimming and J lost 6 bases, with 7 bases between them. CDR3 bases: TGTGCCAGCAGCGTAGAAGGGAGTCAGCCCCAGCATTTT. Protein product: CASSVEGSQPQHF. Supplemented by reference TRBV9 and TRBJ1-5, the full variable domain reads DSGVTQTPKHLITATGQRVTLRCSPRSGDLSVYWYQQSLDQGLQFLIQYYNGEERAKGNILERFSAQQFPDLHSELNLSSLELGDSALYFCASSVEGSQPQHFGDGTRLSIL.

In this sample, this clonotype turned up many times. The chain carries TRBV20-1 and TRBJ1-1; no clear D gene. Germline V gene data show CDR1 as DFQATT and CDR2 as SNEGSKA (reference sequence). The CDR3 sequence is 15 residues long. V was trimmed by 0 bases and J by 5 bases, leaving 16 bases between them. CDR3 nucleotides: TGCAGTGCTAGAGACCCCGGACCCCGGGGAACTGAAGCTTTCTTT. This gives the protein CSARDPGPRGTEAFF.

In this sample, this clonotype turned up many times. V is TRBV20-1 and J is TRBJ2-7, with D possibly matching TRBD1 (6 bases). Trimming took off 3 bases at V and 6 bases at J, with 15 bases between the two ends. The CDR3 runs to 13 residues. The germline gives CDR1 DFQATT, CDR2 SNEGSKA (reference sequence). The CDR3 DNA reads as TGCAGTGCTAGGAAGACAGGTTTCTCCGAGCAGTACTTC. As protein: CSARKTGFSEQYF.

This clonotype was observed at least ten times. The rearrangement joins TRBV20-1 to TRBJ2-3, with 9 bases identical to TRBD2. Germline trimming cut 3 bases from V and 5 bases from J; bases unmatched to any gene: 9. Germline-derived CDR1 and CDR2 are DFQATT and SNEGSKA (reference sequence). This CDR3 comprises 15 residues. As DNA, the CDR3 is TGCAGTGCTAGTGTCCTAGCGGGAACCGGAGATACGCAGTATTTT. Amino acid sequence: CSASVLAGTGDTQYF.

V and J are TRBV20-1 and TRBJ1-3; a possible D gene is TRBD1 (5 bases). Germline assignment: CDR1 DFQATT and CDR2 SNEGSKA (reference sequence). This CDR3 comprises 12 residues. Trimming left V 3 bases short and J 6 bases short, with 9 bases between. DNA for the CDR3: TGCAGTGCTAGCCCCGGGGCAAACACCATATATTTT. Protein product: CSASPGANTIYF.